The TCR beta chain under discussion was sequenced for a study of blood T cell repertoires in COVID-19 (dated by TCRdb to about 2020). Looking at the study overall: Samples from collaborators originated in the United States, Italy and Spain and spanned both the acute and convalescent phases of COVID-19. The prospective study material was composed of cDNA or gDNA derived from T cells, B-cell-depleted T cells, or PBMCs. Where available, HLA class I and class II types were obtained from metadata supplied by the sample provider rather than from assay-based typing. A freely available public database, intended as a resource for researchers studying the immune response to SARS-CoV-2, is where the repertoires were released. The samples were drawn from the first 160 participants of the ongoing ImmuneRACE study and from roughly 1,300 subjects provided by 6 global collaborators. Deeply sampled blood TCRbeta repertoires from subjects exposed to, actively infected with, or recovered from COVID-19 were included in the dataset. Sample metadata almost always included a de-identified subject ID, COVID-19 status, age in years and sex. Broader findings and caveats from the paper: The amount of clinical and demographic metadata varied by source and participant and was provided uncurated.

Remarks on this clone: Which antigen it targets is not known. Per-nucleotide qualities are absent, and no much larger clonotype sits a single base away.

Participants in the prospective study were enrolled through a virtual design, were aged about 18 to 100 years, and lived in roughly 25 United States geographic areas. To assign participants to cohorts, the prospective study relied on clinical history that participants themselves reported in a screening survey and a study questionnaire. Mobile phlebotomists in the prospective study collected whole blood, serum and a nasopharyngeal or oropharyngeal swab from every participant. Over a roughly 2-month period, participants in the prospective study had the option of providing additional blood draws and questionnaires. Before DNA extraction, prospective study blood samples were shipped either frozen or at room temperature. CDR1 and CDR2 are drawn from the germline V gene: SGHRS, YFSETQ. Including cysteine and phenylalanine, the CDR3 has 14 amino acids. Solely the CDR3 DNA is kept, with 42 bases framed from the first base. Trimming removed 5 bases from V and 3 bases from J, leaving 14 bases between the germline ends.

TCRbeta CDR3 regions were amplified from genomic DNA using the immunoSEQ Assay, a bias-controlled multiplex PCR. Under the source paper's analysis protocol: Within the assay, amplification of reference gene primers was used to estimate how many nucleated cells each sample contained. To quantify the absolute abundance of each unique TCRbeta CDR3 rearrangement, sequence reads were collapsed and filtered. For each sample, productive Simpson clonality was calculated by taking the square root of Simpson's diversity index across productive rearrangements. This is the immuneACCESS table as TCRdb keeps it, with only in-frame sequences that have V and J called. A part of the clones is gone; compared with another copy, unresolved V genes explain less than half, and the rest is unexplained. Clone size and the V and J calls come from that table; the DNA yielded D and trimming. This sample has about 220,000 clones in its table, and 86% of those were observed once. The ten top clones hold more than 3.5% of the sample.

The clonotype originates from a woman in her thirties or forties with acute COVID-19. The sequence joins TRBV5-1 to TRBJ1-1; matching of 6 bases hints at TRBD1 as the D gene. The source material was PBMCs or T cells enriched from blood (not recorded which). The DNA sequence reads TGCGCCAGCAGACCACAGGGAGGGGACACTGAAGCTTTCTTT. Translated, this is CASRPQGGDTEAFF.